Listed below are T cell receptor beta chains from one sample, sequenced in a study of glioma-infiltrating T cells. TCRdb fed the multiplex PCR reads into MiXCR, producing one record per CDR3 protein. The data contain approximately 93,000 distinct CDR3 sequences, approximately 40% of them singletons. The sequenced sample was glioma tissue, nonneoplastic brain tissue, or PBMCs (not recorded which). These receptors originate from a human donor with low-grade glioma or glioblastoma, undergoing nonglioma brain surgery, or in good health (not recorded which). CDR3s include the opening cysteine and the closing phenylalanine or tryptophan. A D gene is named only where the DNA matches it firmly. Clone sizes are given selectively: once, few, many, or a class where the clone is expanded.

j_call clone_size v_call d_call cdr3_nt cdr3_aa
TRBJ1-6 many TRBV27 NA TGTGCCAGCAGGGCGGCCAATTCACCCCTCCACTTT CASRAANSPLHF
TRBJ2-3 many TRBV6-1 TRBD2 TGTGCCAGCAGTCTGACTAGCGGGATGGGAACAGATACGCAGTATTTT CASSLTSGMGTDTQYF
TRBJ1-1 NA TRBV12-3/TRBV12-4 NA TGTGCCAGCAGTGAGGGAGGCCTTGGGTGCACTGAAGCTTTCTTT CASSEGGLGCTEAFF
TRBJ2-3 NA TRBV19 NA TGTGCCAGTAGTACCCGTGGAGTTAGGGCCCGGCTCGGCACAGATACGCAGTATTTT CASSTRGVRARLGTDTQYF
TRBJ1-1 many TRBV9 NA TGTGCCAGCAGCGTAGCCACCGATCGGGCTGAAGCTTTCTTT CASSVATDRAEAFF
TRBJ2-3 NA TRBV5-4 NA TGTGGCAGCAGCTTGGCGGGTGGTACAGATACGCAGTATTTT CGSSLAGGTDTQYF
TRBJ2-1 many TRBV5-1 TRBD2 TGCGCCAGCAGCACACAAGGGAGCGGGGGTTACAATGAGCAGTTCTTC CASSTQGSGGYNEQFF
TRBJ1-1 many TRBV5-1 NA TGCGCCAGCAGCTTGGGGGCGGGGACCCTGGGAGCTTTCTTT CASSLGAGTLGAFF
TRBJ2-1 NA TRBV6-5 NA TGCGCCACCACTGAGAACCCGGCGAATGAGCAGTTCTTC CATTENPANEQFF
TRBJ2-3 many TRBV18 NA TGTGCCAGCTCACCACTTTCGACGGCGCGAGATACGCAGTATTTT CASSPLSTARDTQYF
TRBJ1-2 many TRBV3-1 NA TGTGCCAGCAGCCAAGATCGGGCAGGGGGCTACACCTTC CASSQDRAGGYTF
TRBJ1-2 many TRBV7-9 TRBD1 TGTGCCAGCAGCTTAAATGTGGGACAGCCTAACTATGGCTACACCTTC CASSLNVGQPNYGYTF
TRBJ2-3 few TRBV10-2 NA TGCGCCATCAGTCCACCACAGACAGAATATCGCACAGATACGCAGTATTTT CAISPPQTEYRTDTQYF
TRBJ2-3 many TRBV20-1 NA TGCAGTTCGAAGGGAACTAGCACAGATACGCAGTATTTT CSSKGTSTDTQYF
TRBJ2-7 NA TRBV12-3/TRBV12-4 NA TGTGCCAGCAGAGTCGGACAGAATGGGACCTACGAGCAGTACTTC CASRVGQNGTYEQYF
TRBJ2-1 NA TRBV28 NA TGTGCCAGCAGTGTCGTGGGGCCTTACAATGAGCAGTTCTTC CASSVVGPYNEQFF
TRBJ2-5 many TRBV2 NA TGTGCCAGCAGTGATAGCCGGGGGAACCGAGAGACCCAGTACTTC CASSDSRGNRETQYF
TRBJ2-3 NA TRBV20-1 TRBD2 TGCAGTGCTAGAGGTCTACTAGCGGGGGTGACAACAGAAACGCAGTATTTT CSARGLLAGVTTETQYF
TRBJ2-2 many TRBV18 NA TGTGCCAGCTCACCACTGGACAGACTGAACACCGGGGAGCTGTTTTTT CASSPLDRLNTGELFF
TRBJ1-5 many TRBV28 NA TGTGCCAGCAGGGAGGGGGTTCAGCCCCAGCATTTT CASREGVQPQHF
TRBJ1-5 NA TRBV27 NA TGTGCCAGCAGTTTGATCGGGGGGACCAATCAGCCCCAGCATTTT CASSLIGGTNQPQHF
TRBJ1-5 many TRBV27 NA TGTGCCAGCAGTTTAGCCGGGAGCTCCAGCAATCAGCCCCAGCATTTT CASSLAGSSSNQPQHF
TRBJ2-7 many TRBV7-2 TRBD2 TGTGCCAGCAGCCCAGTGGTACTAGCGGGACGCGAGCAGTACTTC CASSPVVLAGREQYF
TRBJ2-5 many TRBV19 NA TGTGCCAGTAGTATCATTCATTCGGAGACCCAGTACTTC CASSIIHSETQYF
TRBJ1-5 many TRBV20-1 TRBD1 TGCAGTGCGCAGACAGGGACTCAGCCCCAGCATTTT CSAQTGTQPQHF
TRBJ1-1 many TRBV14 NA TGTGCCAGCAGCCAACTTTGGTCCACTGAAGCTTTCTTT CASSQLWSTEAFF
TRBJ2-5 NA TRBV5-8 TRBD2 TGTGCCAGCAGCTTGGATGGCGGGGGGGGGTGGAAGACCCAGTACTTC CASSLDGGGGWKTQYF
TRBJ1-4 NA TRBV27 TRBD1 TGTGCCAGCAGTTTGACAGGGGGAACGGAAAAACTGTTTTTT CASSLTGGTEKLFF
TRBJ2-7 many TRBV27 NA TGTGCCAGCAGTTTGGGCGCAAGGACGGTGCAGTACTTC CASSLGARTVQYF
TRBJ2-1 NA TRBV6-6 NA TGTGCCAGCAGAACCCGGACATCCTCCTACAATGAGCAGTTCTTC CASRTRTSSYNEQFF
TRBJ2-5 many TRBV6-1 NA TGTGCCAGCAGCCAGAGGCAGAGGGAGACCCAGTACTTC CASSQRQRETQYF
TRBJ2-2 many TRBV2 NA TGTGCCAGCAGGGCTACCGGGGAGCTGTTTTTT CASRATGELFF
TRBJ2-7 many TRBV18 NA TGTGCCAGCTCACCAGGTGTGTACGAGCAGTACTTC CASSPGVYEQYF
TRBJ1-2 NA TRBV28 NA TGTGCCGGCGGGGGCGACAGTCACTACTATGGCTACACCTTC CAGGGDSHYYGYTF
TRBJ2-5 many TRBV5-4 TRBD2 TGTGCCAGCAGCTCAGTAGCGGGGACCCAGTACTTC CASSSVAGTQYF
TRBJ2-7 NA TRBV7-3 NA TGTGCCAGCAGCCTGGACACGGCGGGGACCGGGGGCTACGAGCAGTACTTC CASSLDTAGTGGYEQYF
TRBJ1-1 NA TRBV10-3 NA TGTGCCATCAGTGAGTCTCAAGAGCCGGAATACTTCATGAACACTAAAACTTTCTTT CAISESQEPEYFMNTKTFF
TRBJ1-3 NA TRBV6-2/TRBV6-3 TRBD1 TGCGCCAGCATTGGTCCGGGACAGCAACTTCCCTATGGAAACACCATATATTTT CASIGPGQQLPYGNTIYF
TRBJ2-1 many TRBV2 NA TGTGCCAGCAGAGCGGAAAGCTCCTACAATGAGCAGTTCTTC CASRAESSYNEQFF
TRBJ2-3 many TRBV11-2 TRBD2 TGTGCCAGCAGCTCCTGGACTAGCGGGGGGAGCACAGATACGCAGTATTTT CASSSWTSGGSTDTQYF
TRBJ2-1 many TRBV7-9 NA TGTGCCACCACCCCTGGGGCGGGATACAATGAGCAGTTCTTC CATTPGAGYNEQFF
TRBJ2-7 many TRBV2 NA TGTGCCAGCGGATTGAGTTTCTACGAGCAGTACTTC CASGLSFYEQYF
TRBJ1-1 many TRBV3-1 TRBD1 TGTGCCAGCAGCCACCGACAGGGGGGCACGAACACTGAAGCTTTCTTT CASSHRQGGTNTEAFF